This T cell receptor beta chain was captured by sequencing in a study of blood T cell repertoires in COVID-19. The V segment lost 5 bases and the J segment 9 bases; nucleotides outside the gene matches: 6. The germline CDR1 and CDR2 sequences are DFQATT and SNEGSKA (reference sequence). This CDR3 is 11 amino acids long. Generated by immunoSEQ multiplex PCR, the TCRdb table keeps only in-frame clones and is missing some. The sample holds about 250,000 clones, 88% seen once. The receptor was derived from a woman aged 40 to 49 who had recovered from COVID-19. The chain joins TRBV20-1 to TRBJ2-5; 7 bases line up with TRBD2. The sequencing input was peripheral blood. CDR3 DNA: TGCAGTGCTGCAACAAGCGGGGCCCAGTACTTC. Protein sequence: CSAATSGAQYF.